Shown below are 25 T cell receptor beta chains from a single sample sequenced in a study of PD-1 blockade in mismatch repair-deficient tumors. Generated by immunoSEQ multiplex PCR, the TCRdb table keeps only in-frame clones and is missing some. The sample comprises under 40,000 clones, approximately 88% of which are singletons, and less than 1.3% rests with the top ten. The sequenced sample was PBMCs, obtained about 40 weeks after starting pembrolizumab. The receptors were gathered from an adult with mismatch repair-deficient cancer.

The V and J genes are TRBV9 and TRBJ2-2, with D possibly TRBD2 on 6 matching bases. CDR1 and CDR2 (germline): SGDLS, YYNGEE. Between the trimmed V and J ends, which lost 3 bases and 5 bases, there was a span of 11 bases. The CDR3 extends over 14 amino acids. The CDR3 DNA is TGTGCCAGCAGCGCCCGACTAGTAACCGGGGAGCTGTTTTTT. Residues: CASSARLVTGELFF.

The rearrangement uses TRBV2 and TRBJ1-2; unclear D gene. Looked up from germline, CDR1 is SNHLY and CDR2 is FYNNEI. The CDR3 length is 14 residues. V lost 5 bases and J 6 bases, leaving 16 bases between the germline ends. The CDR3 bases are TGTGCCAGCAGTCCCCGAGGGTTGGCCGATGGCTACACCTTC. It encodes CASSPRGLADGYTF.

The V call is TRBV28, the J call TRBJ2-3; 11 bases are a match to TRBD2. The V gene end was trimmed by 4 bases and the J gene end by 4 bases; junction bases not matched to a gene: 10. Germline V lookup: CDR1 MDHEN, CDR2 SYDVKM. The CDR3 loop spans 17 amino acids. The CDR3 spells CASSSLLAGGLPDTQYF. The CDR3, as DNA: TGTGCCAGCAGTTCACTTTTAGCGGGAGGGCTGCCAGATACGCAGTATTTT.

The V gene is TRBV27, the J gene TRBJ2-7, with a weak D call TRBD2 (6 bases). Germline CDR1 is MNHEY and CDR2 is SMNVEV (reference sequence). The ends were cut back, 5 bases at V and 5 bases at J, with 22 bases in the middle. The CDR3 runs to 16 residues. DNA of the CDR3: TGTGCCAGCAGTCCTATGCCCTCCCGGGGGATTAACGAGCAGTACTTC. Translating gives CASSPMPSRGINEQYF.

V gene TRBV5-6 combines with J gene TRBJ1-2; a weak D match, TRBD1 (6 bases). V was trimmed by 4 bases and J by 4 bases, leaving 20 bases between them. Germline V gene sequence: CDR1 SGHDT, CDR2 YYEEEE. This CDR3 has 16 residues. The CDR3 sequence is CASSVTLQGGGYGYTF. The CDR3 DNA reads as TGTGCCAGCAGCGTGACTCTCCAGGGAGGGGGCTATGGCTACACCTTC.

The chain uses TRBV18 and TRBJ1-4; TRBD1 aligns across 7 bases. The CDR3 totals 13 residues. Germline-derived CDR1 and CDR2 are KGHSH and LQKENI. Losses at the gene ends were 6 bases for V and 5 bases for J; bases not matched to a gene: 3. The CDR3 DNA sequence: TGTGCCAGCTCGGGACAGTTAAATGAAAAACTGTTTTTT. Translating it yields CASSGQLNEKLFF.

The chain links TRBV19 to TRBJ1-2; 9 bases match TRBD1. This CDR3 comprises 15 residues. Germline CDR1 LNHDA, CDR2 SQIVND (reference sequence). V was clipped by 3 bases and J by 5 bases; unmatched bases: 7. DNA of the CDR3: TGTGCCAGTAGTATGAGGACAGGGGCCTTGTATGGCTACACCTTC. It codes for CASSMRTGALYGYTF.

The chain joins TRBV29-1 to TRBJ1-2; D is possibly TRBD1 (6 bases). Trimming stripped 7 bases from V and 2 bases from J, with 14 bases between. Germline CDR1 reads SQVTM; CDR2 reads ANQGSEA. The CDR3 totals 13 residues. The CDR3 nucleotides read TGCAGCGACTCAAGGGGGGGAAACTATGGCTACACCTTC. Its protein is CSDSRGGNYGYTF.

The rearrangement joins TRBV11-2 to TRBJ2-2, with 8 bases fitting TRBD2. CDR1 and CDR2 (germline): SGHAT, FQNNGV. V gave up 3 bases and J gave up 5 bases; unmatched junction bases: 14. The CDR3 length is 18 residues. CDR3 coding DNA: TGTGCCAGCAGCTTGCTAATCGGGAGGGCCAGGTTTACCGGGGAGCTGTTTTTT. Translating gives CASSLLIGRARFTGELFF.

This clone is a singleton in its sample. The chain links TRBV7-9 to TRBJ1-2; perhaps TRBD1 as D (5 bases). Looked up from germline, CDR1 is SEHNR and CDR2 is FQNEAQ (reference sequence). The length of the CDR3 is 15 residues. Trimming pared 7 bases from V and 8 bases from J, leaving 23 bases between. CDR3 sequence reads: CASTLGTREGSGYTF. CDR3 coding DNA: TGTGCCAGCACCTTGGGCACCAGGGAGGGAAGCGGCTACACCTTC.

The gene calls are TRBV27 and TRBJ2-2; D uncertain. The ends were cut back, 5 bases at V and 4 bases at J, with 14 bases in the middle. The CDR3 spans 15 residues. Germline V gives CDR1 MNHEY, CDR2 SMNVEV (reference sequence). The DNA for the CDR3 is TGTGCCAGCAGTGGCGGTATCCCGCCCACCGGGGAGCTGTTTTTT. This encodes CASSGGIPPTGELFF.

This CDR3 reads CASSYSGWDRDYEQYF. The DNA for the CDR3 is TGTGCCAGCAGTTACTCCGGATGGGACAGGGACTACGAGCAGTACTTC. V and J are TRBV6-5 and TRBJ2-7; 9 nucleotides align to TRBD1. The germline V gene has CDR1 MNHEY and CDR2 SVGAGI. This CDR3 is 16 amino acids long. With 0 bases clipped from V and 3 bases from J, the junction kept 6 bases outside the gene matches.

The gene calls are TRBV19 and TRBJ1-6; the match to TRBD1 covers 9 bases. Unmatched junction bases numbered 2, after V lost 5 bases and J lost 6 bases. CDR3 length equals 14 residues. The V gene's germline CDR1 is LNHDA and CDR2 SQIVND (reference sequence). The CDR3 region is CASSVTGGNSPLHF. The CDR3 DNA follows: TGTGCCAGTAGTGTGACAGGGGGTAATTCACCCCTCCACTTT.

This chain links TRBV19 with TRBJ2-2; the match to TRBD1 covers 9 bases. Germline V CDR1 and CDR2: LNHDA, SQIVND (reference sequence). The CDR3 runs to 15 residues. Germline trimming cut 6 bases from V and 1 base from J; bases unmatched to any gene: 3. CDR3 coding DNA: TGTGCCAGTAGAATGGGACAGGGGAACACCGGGGAGCTGTTTTTT. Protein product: CASRMGQGNTGELFF.

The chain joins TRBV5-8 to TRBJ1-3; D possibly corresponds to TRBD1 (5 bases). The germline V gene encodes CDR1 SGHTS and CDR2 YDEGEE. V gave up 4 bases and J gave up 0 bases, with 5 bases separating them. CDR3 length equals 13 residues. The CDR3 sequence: CASSRGSGNTIYF. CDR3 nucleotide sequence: TGTGCCAGCAGCAGGGGCTCTGGAAACACCATATATTTT.

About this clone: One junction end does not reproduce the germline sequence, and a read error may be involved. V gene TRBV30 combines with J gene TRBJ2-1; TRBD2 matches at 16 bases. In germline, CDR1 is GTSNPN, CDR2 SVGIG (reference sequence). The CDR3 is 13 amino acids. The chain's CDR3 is CAWNGGLAGGLVF. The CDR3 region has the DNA TGTGCCTGGAACGGGGGACTAGCGGGAGGGCTGGTCTTC.

As DNA, the CDR3 is TGTGCCAGCGGGCAAGGGGTGAATCAGCCCCAGCATTTT. This sequence encodes CASGQGVNQPQHF. V is TRBV6-1 and J is TRBJ1-5, with D possibly being TRBD1 (5 bases). The V and J ends lost 8 bases and 4 bases respectively, with 12 bases between them. Germline V gene data show CDR1 as MNHNS and CDR2 as SASEGT. This CDR3 region has 13 residues.

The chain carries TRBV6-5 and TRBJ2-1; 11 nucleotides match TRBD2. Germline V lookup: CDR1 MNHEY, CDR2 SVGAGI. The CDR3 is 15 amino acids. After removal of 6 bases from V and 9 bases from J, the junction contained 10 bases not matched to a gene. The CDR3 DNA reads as TGTGCCAGCAGCAAAATAGCGGGAGGGCCGACTGAGCAGTTCTTC. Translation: CASSKIAGGPTEQFF.

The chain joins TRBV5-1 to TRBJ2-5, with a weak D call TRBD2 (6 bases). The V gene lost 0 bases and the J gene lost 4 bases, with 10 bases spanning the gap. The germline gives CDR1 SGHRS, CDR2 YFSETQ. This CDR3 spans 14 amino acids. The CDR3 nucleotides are TGCGCCAGCAGCTTGGTCCCGGGAGCAGAGACCCAGTACTTC. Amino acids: CASSLVPGAETQYF.

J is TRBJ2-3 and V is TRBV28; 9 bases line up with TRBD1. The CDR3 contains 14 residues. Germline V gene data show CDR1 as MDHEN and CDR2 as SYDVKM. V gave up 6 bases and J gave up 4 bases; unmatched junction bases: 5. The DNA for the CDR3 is TGTGCCAGCAGGGGCAGGACAGGGGCAGATACGCAGTATTTT. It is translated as CASRGRTGADTQYF.

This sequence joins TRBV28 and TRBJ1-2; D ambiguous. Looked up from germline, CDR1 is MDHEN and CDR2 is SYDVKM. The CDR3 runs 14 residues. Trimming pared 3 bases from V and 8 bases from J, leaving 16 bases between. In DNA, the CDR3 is TGTGCCAGCAGTTTTGGGCTAATGCACCGGGGCTACACCTTC. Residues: CASSFGLMHRGYTF.

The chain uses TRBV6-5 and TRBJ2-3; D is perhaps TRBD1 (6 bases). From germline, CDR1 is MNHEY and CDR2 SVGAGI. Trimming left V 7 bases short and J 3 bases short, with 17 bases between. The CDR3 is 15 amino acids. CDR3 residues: CASNQQGSITDTQYF. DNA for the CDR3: TGTGCCAGCAATCAACAGGGTTCCATTACAGATACGCAGTATTTT.

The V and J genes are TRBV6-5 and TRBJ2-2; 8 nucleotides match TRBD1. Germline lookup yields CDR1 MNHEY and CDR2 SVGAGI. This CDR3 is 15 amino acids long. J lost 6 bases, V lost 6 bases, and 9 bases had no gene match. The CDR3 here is CASRRQGLYAGELFF. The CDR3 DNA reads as TGTGCCAGCAGGCGACAGGGGCTTTATGCCGGGGAGCTGTTTTTT.

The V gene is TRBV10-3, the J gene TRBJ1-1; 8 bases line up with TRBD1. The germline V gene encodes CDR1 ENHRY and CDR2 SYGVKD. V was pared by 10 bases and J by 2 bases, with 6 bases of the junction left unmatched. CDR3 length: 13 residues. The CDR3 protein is CATSRGLNTEAFF. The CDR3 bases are TGTGCCACCAGCAGGGGGCTTAACACTGAAGCTTTCTTT.

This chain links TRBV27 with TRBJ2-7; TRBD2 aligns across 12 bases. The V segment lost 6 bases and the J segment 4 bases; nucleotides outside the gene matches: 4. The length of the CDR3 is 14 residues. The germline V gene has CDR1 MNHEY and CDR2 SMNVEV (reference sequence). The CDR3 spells CASSQTSGRYEQYF. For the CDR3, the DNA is TGTGCCAGCAGCCAGACTAGCGGGAGATACGAGCAGTACTTC.